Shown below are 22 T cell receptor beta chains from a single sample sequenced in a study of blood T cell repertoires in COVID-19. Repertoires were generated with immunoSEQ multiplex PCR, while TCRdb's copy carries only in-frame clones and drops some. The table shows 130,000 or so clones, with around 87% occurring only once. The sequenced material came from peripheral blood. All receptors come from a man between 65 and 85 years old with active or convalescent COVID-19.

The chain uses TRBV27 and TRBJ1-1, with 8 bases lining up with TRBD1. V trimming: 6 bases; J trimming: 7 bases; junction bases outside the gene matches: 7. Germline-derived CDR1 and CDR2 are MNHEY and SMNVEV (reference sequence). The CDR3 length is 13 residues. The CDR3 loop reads CASRSDRDDEAFF. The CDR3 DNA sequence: TGTGCCAGCAGATCGGACAGGGATGATGAAGCTTTCTTT.

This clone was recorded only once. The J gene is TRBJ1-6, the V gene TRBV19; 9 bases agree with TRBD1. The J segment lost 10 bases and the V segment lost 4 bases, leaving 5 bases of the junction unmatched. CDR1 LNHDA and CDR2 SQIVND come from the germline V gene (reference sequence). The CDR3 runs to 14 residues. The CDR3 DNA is TGTGCCAGTAGTACGGGACAGGGAAGGTCACCCCTCCACTTT. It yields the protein CASSTGQGRSPLHF.

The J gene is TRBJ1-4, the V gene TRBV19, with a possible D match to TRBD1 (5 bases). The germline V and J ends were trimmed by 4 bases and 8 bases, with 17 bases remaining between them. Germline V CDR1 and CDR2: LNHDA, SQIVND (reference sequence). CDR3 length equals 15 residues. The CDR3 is CASSTPGLYEEKLFF. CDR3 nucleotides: TGTGCCAGTAGTACGCCGGGACTTTACGAGGAAAAACTGTTTTTT.

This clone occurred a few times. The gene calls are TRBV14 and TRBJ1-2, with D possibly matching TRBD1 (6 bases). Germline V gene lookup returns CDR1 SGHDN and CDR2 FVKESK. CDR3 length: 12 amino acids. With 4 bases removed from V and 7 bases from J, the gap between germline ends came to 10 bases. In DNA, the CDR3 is TGTGCCAGCAGCCCCCACAGGGCTGGCTACACCTTC. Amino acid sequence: CASSPHRAGYTF.

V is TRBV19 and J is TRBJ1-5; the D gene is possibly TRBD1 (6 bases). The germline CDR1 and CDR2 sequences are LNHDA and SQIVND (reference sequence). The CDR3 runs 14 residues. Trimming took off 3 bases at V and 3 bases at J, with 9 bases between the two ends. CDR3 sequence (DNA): TGTGCCAGTAGTATCGGACAGTCCAATCAGCCCCAGCATTTT. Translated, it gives CASSIGQSNQPQHF.

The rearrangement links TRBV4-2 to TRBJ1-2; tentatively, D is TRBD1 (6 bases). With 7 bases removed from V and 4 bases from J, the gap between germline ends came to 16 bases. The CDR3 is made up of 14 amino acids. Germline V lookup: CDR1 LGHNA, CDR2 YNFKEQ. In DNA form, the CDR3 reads TGTGCCAGCACAACTGCAGGGGCATTCTATGGCTACACCTTC. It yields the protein CASTTAGAFYGYTF.

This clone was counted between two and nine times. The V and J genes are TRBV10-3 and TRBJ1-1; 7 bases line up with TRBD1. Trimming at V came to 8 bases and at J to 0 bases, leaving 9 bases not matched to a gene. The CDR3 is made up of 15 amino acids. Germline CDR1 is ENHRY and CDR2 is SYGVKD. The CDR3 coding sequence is TGTGCCATCGTGGGGGACAGCCGCATGAACACTGAAGCTTTCTTT. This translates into CAIVGDSRMNTEAFF.

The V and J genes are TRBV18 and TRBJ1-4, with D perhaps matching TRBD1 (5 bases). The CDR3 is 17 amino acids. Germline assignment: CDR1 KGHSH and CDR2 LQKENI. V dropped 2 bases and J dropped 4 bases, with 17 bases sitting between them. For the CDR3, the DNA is TGTGCCAGCTCACCATGGGGGGAAGGTCCCTTTAATGAAAAACTGTTTTTT. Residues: CASSPWGEGPFNEKLFF.

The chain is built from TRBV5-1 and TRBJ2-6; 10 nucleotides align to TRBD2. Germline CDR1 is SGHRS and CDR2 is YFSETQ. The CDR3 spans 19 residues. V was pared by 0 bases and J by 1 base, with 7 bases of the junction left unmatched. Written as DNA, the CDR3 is TGCGCCAGCAGCTTGGCCCGGGCTAGCGGGAGATCTGGGGCCAACGTCCTGACTTTC. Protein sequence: CASSLARASGRSGANVLTF.

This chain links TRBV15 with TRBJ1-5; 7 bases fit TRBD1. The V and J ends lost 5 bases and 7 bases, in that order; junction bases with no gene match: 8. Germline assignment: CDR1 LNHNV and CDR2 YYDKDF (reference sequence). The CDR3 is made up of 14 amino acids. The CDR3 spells CATSVETGPQPQHF. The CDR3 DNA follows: TGTGCCACCAGCGTGGAGACAGGGCCGCAGCCCCAGCATTTT.

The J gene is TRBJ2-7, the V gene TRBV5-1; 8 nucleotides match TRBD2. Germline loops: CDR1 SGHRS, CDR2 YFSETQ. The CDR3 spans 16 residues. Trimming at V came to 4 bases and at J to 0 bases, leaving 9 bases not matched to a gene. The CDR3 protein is CASSGFTSGSSYEQYF. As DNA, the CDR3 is TGCGCCAGCAGCGGCTTTACTAGCGGAAGCTCCTACGAGCAGTACTTC.

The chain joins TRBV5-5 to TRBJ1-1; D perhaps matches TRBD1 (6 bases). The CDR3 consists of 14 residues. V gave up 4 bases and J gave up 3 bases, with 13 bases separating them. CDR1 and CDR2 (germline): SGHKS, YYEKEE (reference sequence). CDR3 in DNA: TGTGCCAGCAGCCTTTCCCAGGGGTACACTGAAGCTTTCTTT. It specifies CASSLSQGYTEAFF.

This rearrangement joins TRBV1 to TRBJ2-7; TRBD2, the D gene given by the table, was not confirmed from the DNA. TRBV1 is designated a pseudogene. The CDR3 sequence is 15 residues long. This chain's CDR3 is CTSSQTSGGRNEQYF. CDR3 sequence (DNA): TGCACCAGCAGCCAAACCAGCGGGGGGCGGAACGAGCAGTACTTC.

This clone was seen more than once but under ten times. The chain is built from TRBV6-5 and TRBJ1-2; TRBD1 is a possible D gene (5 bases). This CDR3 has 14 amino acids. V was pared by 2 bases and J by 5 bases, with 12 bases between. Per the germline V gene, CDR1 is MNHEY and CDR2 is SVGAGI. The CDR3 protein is CASSYGGASYGYTF. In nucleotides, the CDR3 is TGTGCCAGCAGTTACGGCGGGGCCTCATATGGCTACACCTTC.

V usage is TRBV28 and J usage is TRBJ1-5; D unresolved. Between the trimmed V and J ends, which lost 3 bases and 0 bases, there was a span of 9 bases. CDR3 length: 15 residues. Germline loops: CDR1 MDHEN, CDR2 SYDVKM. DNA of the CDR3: TGTGCCAGCAGTTTCCGACGGGATAGCAATCAGCCCCAGCATTTT. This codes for CASSFRRDSNQPQHF.

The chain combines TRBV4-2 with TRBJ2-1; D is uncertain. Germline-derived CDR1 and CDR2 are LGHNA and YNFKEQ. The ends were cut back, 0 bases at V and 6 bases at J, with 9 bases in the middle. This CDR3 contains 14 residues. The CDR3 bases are TGTGCCAGCAGCCAAGAGGGCGTTTCCAATGAGCAGTTCTTC. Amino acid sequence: CASSQEGVSNEQFF.

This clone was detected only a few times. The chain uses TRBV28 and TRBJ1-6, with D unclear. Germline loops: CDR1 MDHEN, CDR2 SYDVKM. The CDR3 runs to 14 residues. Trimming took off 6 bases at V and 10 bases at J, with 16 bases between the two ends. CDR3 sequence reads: CASSLPGGPSPLHF. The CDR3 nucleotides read TGTGCCAGCAGCCTCCCCGGCGGTCCGTCACCCCTCCACTTT. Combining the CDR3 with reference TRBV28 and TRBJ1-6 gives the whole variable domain DVKVTQSSRYLVKRTGEKVFLECVQDMDHENMFWYRQDPGLGLRLIYFSYDVKMKEKGDIPEGYSVSREKKERFSLILESASTNQTSMYLCASSLPGGPSPLHFGNGTRLTVT.

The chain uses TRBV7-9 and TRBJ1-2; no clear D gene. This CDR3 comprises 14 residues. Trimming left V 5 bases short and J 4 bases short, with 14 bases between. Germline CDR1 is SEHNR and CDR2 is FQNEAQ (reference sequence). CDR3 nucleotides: TGTGCCAGCAGCCCACGCCGGGCGGGCTATGGCTACACCTTC. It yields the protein CASSPRRAGYGYTF.

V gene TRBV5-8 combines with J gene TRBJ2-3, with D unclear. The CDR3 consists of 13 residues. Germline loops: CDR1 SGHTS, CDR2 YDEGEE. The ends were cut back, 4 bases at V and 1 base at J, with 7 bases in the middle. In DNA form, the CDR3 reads TGTGCCAGCAGCCAGCAGGGCACAGATACGCAGTATTTT. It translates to CASSQQGTDTQYF.

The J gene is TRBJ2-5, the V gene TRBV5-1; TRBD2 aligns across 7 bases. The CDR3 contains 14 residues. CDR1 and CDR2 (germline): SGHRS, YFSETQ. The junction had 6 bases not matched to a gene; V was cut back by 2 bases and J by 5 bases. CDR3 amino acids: CASSFEGGRETQYF. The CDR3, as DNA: TGCGCCAGCAGCTTCGAGGGAGGGCGGGAGACCCAGTACTTC.

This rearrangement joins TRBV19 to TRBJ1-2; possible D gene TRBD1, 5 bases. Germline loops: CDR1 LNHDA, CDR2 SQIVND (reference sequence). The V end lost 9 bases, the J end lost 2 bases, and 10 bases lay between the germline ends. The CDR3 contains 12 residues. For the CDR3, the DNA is TGTGCCAGCGACCAGGGAAACTATGGCTACACCTTC. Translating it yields CASDQGNYGYTF.

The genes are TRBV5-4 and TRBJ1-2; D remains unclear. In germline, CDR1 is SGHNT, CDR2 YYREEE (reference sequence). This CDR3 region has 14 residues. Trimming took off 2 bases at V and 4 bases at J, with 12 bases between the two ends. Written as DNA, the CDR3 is TGTGCCAGCAGCTTCCCGGGATCGAGCTATGGCTACACCTTC. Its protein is CASSFPGSSYGYTF.